A few counts support the clone carrying this TCR beta chain. Authors' data handling: Researchers report that nucleated cell counts were estimated from reference gene primer amplification. The protocol was immunoSEQ multiplex PCR, while the TCRdb copy is restricted to in-frame clones and leaves out a portion. V and J calls and clone size come straight from that table; D and trimming were deduced from the DNA. The repertoire holds approximately 250,000 clones, with approximately 86% as singletons. This sample is drawn from a study of blood T cell repertoires in COVID-19. About the study: Collection of acute and convalescent COVID-19 samples took place in the United States, Italy and Spain. PBMCs, B-cell-depleted T cells, or T cells provided the cDNA or gDNA that made up the material.

The sequenced sample was peripheral blood. This TCR came from a man aged 40-55 years with active or convalescent COVID-19.

For the CDR3, the DNA is TGCGCCAGCAGCTTACTGAGTCCTAACTATGGCTACACCTTC. Translating it yields CASSLLSPNYGYTF. V usage is TRBV5-1 and J usage is TRBJ1-2; D gene ambiguous. The CDR3 covers 14 residues. The V gene's germline CDR1 is SGHRS and CDR2 YFSETQ. Deletions cut 2 bases from V and 0 bases from J, with 8 bases between.